This T cell receptor (beta chain) came from a study of control samples from healthy donors and cancer patients. TCRdb keeps only in-frame clones here, not all; method: immunoSEQ multiplex PCR. This sample has 100,000 to 150,000 clones; 87% occur once, and the top ten carry roughly 2%. The source is a young man in good health. The specimen was blood.

The CDR3 DNA reads TGCGCCAGCAGCTTGTCTGCAGGGTACTATGGCTACACCTTC. This translates into CASSLSAGYYGYTF. The chain is built from TRBV5-1 and TRBJ1-2, with D possibly TRBD1 on 5 matching bases. The CDR3 has 14 amino acids. The V end was cut by 1 base, the J end by 3 bases, with 10 bases between. Per germline, CDR1 SGHRS and CDR2 YFSETQ. Full variable domain (rest looked up from reference TRBV5-1 and TRBJ1-2): KAGVTQTPRYLIKTRGQQVTLSCSPISGHRSVSWYQQTPGQGLQFLFEYFSETQRNKGNFPGRFSGRQFSNSRSEMNVSTLELGDSALYLCASSLSAGYYGYTFGSGTRLTVV.